Sequencing of this T cell receptor beta chain was carried out in a study of Graves' ophthalmopathy and Graves' hyperthyroidism. Transcripts of RNA were the source for amplifying TCR beta CDR3 regions. HTBI-primed first-round RT-PCR preceded second-round multiplex PCR. A single record per CDR3 protein comes from TCRdb applying MiXCR to the multiplex PCR reads. The repertoire holds approximately 460,000 distinct CDR3 sequences, approximately 14% seen once, with 8% to 10% in the top ten. Germline loops: CDR1 MNHNS, CDR2 SASEGT. V lost 0 bases to trimming and J lost 6 bases, with 13 bases between them. This CDR3 has 15 amino acids. This clonotype appeared many times. The antigen is undetermined. Whole-study results and caveats: Sensitivity of approximately 66% and specificity of nearly 75% were achieved by the model that predicted ophthalmopathy progression.

Excluded: other autoimmune disease, uncontrolled infection, pregnancy or lactation. Clinicians made diagnoses from clinical symptoms, serum thyroxine, TRAb, thyroid ultrasound and orbital computed tomography. The gene calls are TRBV6-1 and TRBJ2-3; D is ambiguous. The sequencing input was blood. The origin of this receptor is a woman aged 30 to 39 with Graves' ophthalmopathy. The CDR3 nucleotides are TGTGCCAGCAGTGAAGCGCTCTTTTTCGGGGATACGCAGTATTTT. Encoded protein: CASSEALFFGDTQYF.